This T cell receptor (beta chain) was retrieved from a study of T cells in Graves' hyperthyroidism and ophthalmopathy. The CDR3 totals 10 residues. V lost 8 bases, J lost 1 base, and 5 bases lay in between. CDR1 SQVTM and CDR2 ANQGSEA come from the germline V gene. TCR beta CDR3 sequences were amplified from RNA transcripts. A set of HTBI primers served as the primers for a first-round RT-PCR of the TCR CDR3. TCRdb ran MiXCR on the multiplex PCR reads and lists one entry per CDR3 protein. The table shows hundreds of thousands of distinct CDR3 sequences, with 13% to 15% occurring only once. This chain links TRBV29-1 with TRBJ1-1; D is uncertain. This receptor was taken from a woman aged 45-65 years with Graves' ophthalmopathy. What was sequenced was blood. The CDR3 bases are TGCAGCTTTTCGAACACTGAAGCTTTCTTT. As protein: CSFSNTEAFF.